The 8 T cell receptor beta chains presented below share a single source sample, sequenced in a study of blood T cell repertoires in COVID-19. Assay used: immunoSEQ multiplex PCR; TCRdb lists only in-frame clones, some missing. The data show about 35,000 clones, about 83% seen once. Sequenced: peripheral blood. The source of these receptors is a man aged 45-65 years with acute or convalescent COVID-19.

This rearrangement joins TRBV6-5 to TRBJ2-2; D may be TRBD2 (6 bases). V lost 8 bases and J lost 4, with 11 bases in between. This CDR3 spans 13 amino acids. CDR1 is MNHEY, CDR2 SVGAGI, per germline. The CDR3 region has the DNA TGTGCCAGCCGGGAGTCGGGCACCGGGGAGCTGTTTTTT. Protein: CASRESGTGELFF.

The gene calls are TRBV9 and TRBJ2-1; 12 positions agree with TRBD2. The trim removed 4 bases at V and 10 bases at J, leaving 9 bases unmatched. The length of the CDR3 is 15 residues. Germline CDR1 and CDR2: SGDLS and YYNGEE. This chain's CDR3 is CASSPRLAGEGEQFF. The CDR3 nucleotides are TGTGCCAGCAGCCCCCGACTAGCGGGAGAAGGAGAGCAGTTCTTC.

The CDR3 bases are TGCGCCAGCCTCAACAGGGATGATGAAAAACTGTTTTTT. Protein: CASLNRDDEKLFF. This chain connects TRBV10-2 to TRBJ1-4; the D gene is possibly TRBD1 (6 bases). The CDR3 consists of 13 residues. With 8 bases removed from V and 6 bases from J, the gap between germline ends came to 13 bases. Germline loops: CDR1 WSHSY, CDR2 SAAADI.

The V and J genes are TRBV5-1 and TRBJ1-6, with TRBD1 identical over 7 bases. Looked up from germline, CDR1 is SGHRS and CDR2 is YFSETQ. Trimming removed 0 bases from V and 8 bases from J; junction bases left unmatched: 2. The length of the CDR3 is 14 residues. CDR3 amino acids: CASSLEGADSPLHF. The CDR3 region has the DNA TGCGCCAGCAGCTTGGAGGGGGCGGATTCACCCCTCCACTTT. Complete variable domain (other parts from reference TRBV5-1 and TRBJ1-6): KAGVTQTPRYLIKTRGQQVTLSCSPISGHRSVSWYQQTPGQGLQFLFEYFSETQRNKGNFPGRFSGRQFSNSRSEMNVSTLELGDSALYLCASSLEGADSPLHFGNGTRLTVT.

The chain carries TRBV12-3 or TRBV12-4 and TRBJ1-1; D gene uncertain. V was pared by 1 base and J by 5 bases, with 5 bases between. This CDR3 spans 12 amino acids. The CDR3 region has the DNA TGTGCCAGCAGTTTAGTCAGTACTGAAGCTTTCTTT. Encoded protein: CASSLVSTEAFF.

V and J are TRBV3-1 (or the pseudogene TRBV3-2) and TRBJ1-3; D is possibly TRBD1 (5 bases). Germline values: CDR1 LGHDT, CDR2 YNNKEL (reference sequence). The CDR3 length is 15 residues. The V end was cut by 1 base, the J end by 3 bases, with 10 bases between. The CDR3 sequence is CASSQGPGVGNTIYF. CDR3 DNA: TGTGCCAGCAGCCAAGGGCCGGGGGTTGGAAACACCATATATTTT.

This clone has just a few counts. The V call is TRBV5-1, the J call TRBJ1-5, with D unresolved. The CDR3 is made up of 15 amino acids. V was cut by 0 bases and J by 1 base, with 8 bases left in between. The germline gives CDR1 SGHRS, CDR2 YFSETQ. The chain's CDR3 is CASSLGPSSNQPQHF. CDR3 sequence (DNA): TGCGCCAGCAGCTTGGGGCCGTCGAGCAATCAGCCCCAGCATTTT.

V is TRBV7-3 and J is TRBJ2-7, with 14 bases aligning to TRBD2. This CDR3 has 15 residues. J gave up 5 bases and V 5 bases, and 5 bases lay outside the gene matches. Germline V gives CDR1 SGHTA, CDR2 FQGTGA. This CDR3 is CASSKGLAGVDEQYF. The CDR3 DNA is TGTGCCAGCAGCAAGGGACTAGCGGGAGTCGACGAGCAGTACTTC.